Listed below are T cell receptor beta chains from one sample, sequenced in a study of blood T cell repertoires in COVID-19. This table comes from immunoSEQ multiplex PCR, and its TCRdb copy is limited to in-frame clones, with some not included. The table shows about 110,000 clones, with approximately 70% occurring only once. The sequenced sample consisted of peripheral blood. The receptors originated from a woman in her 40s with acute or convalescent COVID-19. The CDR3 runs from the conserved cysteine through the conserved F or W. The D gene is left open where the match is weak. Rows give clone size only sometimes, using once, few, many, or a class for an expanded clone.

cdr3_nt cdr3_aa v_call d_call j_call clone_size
TGCGCCAGCAGTGCGCTAGCGGGGGGGAGCTCCTACAATGAGCAGTTCTTC CASSALAGGSSYNEQFF TRBV10-1 TRBD2 TRBJ2-1 NA
TGTGCCTGGAGTGAGCGGAGGACAGGGGAGAACATTCAGTACTTC CAWSERRTGENIQYF TRBV30 TRBD1 TRBJ2-4 NA
TGTGCCATCAGTGAAAACAGGTATGAAGCTTTCTTT CAISENRYEAFF TRBV10-3 NA TRBJ1-1 NA
TGTGCCAGCTCACAGGACACAAACACTGAAGCTTTCTTT CASSQDTNTEAFF TRBV18 NA TRBJ1-1 NA
TGTGCCAGCAGCTTAGGTGTCGACAGGGATGATGAGCAGTTCTTC CASSLGVDRDDEQFF TRBV7-6 TRBD1 TRBJ2-1 NA
TGTGCCACCAGCCTCTCGCAGGCCTGGGACACTGAAGCTTTCTTT CATSLSQAWDTEAFF TRBV15 NA TRBJ1-1 NA
TGTGCCAGCAGCTGGGGCGGGACGGATTTCAATCAGCCCCAGCATTTT CASSWGGTDFNQPQHF TRBV7-9 NA TRBJ1-5 NA
TGTGCCAGCAGTTTAGGAGGGGTAGCCAAAAACATTCAGTACTTC CASSLGGVAKNIQYF TRBV28 NA TRBJ2-4 once
TGCGCCAGCAGCCAAACTAGCGGGGGGGCTTACACCGGGGAGCTGTTTTTT CASSQTSGGAYTGELFF TRBV4-1 TRBD2 TRBJ2-2 few
TGTGCCAGCAGCTTGACGGGCGGGGATTCACCCCTCCACTTT CASSLTGGDSPLHF TRBV5-6 NA TRBJ1-6 few
TGCGCCAGCAGCCAGCAACTAGCGGGGGTAGAGACCCAGTACTTC CASSQQLAGVETQYF TRBV4-1 TRBD2 TRBJ2-5 NA
TGTGCCAGCTCACCATTGGCTAGCGGGGGAGATGAGGAGCTGTTTTTT CASSPLASGGDEELFF TRBV18 TRBD2 TRBJ2-2 NA
TGCAGCGTTGAATCTTTTTTGAGTGACAGGGCTGAAGCTTTCTTT CSVESFLSDRAEAFF TRBV29-1 TRBD1 TRBJ1-1 NA
TGTGCCACCACCTCGGGACAGGGATGGACTGAAGCTTTCTTT CATTSGQGWTEAFF TRBV19 TRBD1 TRBJ1-1 NA
TGTGCCAGCAGCGTAGGGACAAACACCGGGGAGCTGTTTTTT CASSVGTNTGELFF TRBV9 NA TRBJ2-2 NA
TGTGCCAGCAGTTTACCCCCCGGGGTGGGGACGCAGTATTTT CASSLPPGVGTQYF TRBV6-2/TRBV6-3 NA TRBJ2-3 few
TGTGCCAGCAGACCGACAGGGAAGAGCTCCTACGAGCAGTACTTC CASRPTGKSSYEQYF TRBV28 TRBD1 TRBJ2-7 NA
TGTGCCAGCAGCACGACAGGATTAAATTCACCCCTCCACTTT CASSTTGLNSPLHF TRBV3-1/TRBV3-2 NA TRBJ1-6 NA
TGTGCTAGTGGTTTGACCGGACAGGCCTCTAACTCCTACGAGCAGTACTTC CASGLTGQASNSYEQYF TRBV12-5 TRBD1 TRBJ2-7 NA
TGTGCCAGCAGCCTCGAGGTGGGTTACACCGGGGAGCTGTTTTTT CASSLEVGYTGELFF TRBV6-5 NA TRBJ2-2 NA
TGTGCCAGCAGTTACGCCCGGGGGAAACAAGAGACCCAGTACTTC CASSYARGKQETQYF TRBV6-5 NA TRBJ2-5 NA
TGTGCCAGCAGTTACCAGGGGGATGGCTACACCTTC CASSYQGDGYTF TRBV6-2/TRBV6-3 TRBD1 TRBJ1-2 once
TGTGCCAGCAGCGGCCCCTGGGGAGTCTCTAGCACAGATACGCAGTATTTT CASSGPWGVSSTDTQYF TRBV9 NA TRBJ2-3 NA
TGCGCCAGCAGTCCGCAGGGAGGGGACACTGAAGCTTTCTTT CASSPQGGDTEAFF TRBV5-1 NA TRBJ1-1 few
TGTGCCACCAGCCGACAGGCTAGCACAGATACGCAGTATTTT CATSRQASTDTQYF TRBV24-1 NA TRBJ2-3 NA
TGTGCCAGCAGCTTAGCATCGGGGGGGCAATACAATGAGCAGTTCTTC CASSLASGGQYNEQFF TRBV7-2 TRBD2 TRBJ2-1 NA
TGTGCCAGCAGGGGGAGTCAGTGGGCAGTAGAGACCCAGTACTTC CASRGSQWAVETQYF TRBV28 NA TRBJ2-5 NA
TGTGCCAGCAGCTTAGGGGGGACTAGCGGGCGCCTCACAGATACGCAGTATTTT CASSLGGTSGRLTDTQYF TRBV9 TRBD2 TRBJ2-3 few
TGTGCCAGCAGCTTATCGGCAGGGGGCCACTACGAGCAGTACTTC CASSLSAGGHYEQYF TRBV7-9 TRBD1 TRBJ2-7 NA
TGTGCCAGCAGCCAAGGGACTAGCGGGGGGGTAAATGAGCAGTTCTTC CASSQGTSGGVNEQFF TRBV4-2 TRBD2 TRBJ2-1 NA
TGCGCCAGCAGCCGCCTACGGGGCACTGAAGCTTTCTTT CASSRLRGTEAFF TRBV4-3 NA TRBJ1-1 once